This TCR beta chain was obtained from a study of blood T cell repertoires in COVID-19. Study context: Samples came from the United States, Italy and Spain, spanning acute and convalescent COVID-19. The analysed material was cDNA or gDNA that came from T cells, B-cell-depleted T cells, or PBMCs.

This clone was found a few times. Produced via immunoSEQ multiplex PCR; TCRdb's table is partial and in-frame only. The sample contains 60,000 to 70,000 clones, 60% to 85% of which appear only once. The CDR3 totals 11 residues. V was clipped by 10 bases and J by 8 bases, with 11 bases between them. Germline CDR1 reads LNHDA; CDR2 reads SQIVND (reference sequence). V and J are TRBV19 and TRBJ1-4; D gene ambiguous. The sample consisted of peripheral blood. This TCR derives from a woman older than 75 with acute or convalescent COVID-19. The CDR3 DNA reads as TGTGCCACAAAATGGGAGGAAAAACTGTTTTTT. Residues: CATKWEEKLFF.